This T cell receptor (beta chain) was found in a study of T-cell reconstitution after alpha-beta-depleted transplantation in children. CDR3 size: 14 residues. The V gene's germline CDR1 is DFQATT and CDR2 SNEGSKA (reference sequence). V shed 2 bases, J shed 2 bases, and the junction held 2 bases outside the gene matches. A remark on this clonotype: Its specificity is not known.

Findings and limits, study-wide: Diversity of TCRbeta at day 60 was high in some patients, arising from surviving recipient T cells and thymic progenitors. Among T cells one year after transplant, newly produced cells accounted for most counts and diversity. Reportedly, roughly two months post-transplant, alpha-beta T cells arose from several hundred expanded graft clones.

TCRbeta library preparation incorporated unique molecular identifiers. TCRdb reprocessed the PCR reads via MiXCR and lists one record per CDR3 protein. The sample contains about 980,000 distinct CDR3 sequences, around 30% of which appear only once. The receptor's source is a boy under three years old who had a stem cell transplant for SCID, so the T cells may come from the graft donor. Here the sequenced sample was PBMCs, mostly from graft donor cells, taken 360 days after TCRalphabeta/CD19-depleted stem cell transplant. This chain uses TRBV20-1 with TRBJ2-1; 8 nucleotides agree with TRBD2. CDR3 in DNA: TGCAGTGCTAGAAGCGGGGGTCCCTACAATGAGCAGTTCTTC. It translates to CSARSGGPYNEQFF.